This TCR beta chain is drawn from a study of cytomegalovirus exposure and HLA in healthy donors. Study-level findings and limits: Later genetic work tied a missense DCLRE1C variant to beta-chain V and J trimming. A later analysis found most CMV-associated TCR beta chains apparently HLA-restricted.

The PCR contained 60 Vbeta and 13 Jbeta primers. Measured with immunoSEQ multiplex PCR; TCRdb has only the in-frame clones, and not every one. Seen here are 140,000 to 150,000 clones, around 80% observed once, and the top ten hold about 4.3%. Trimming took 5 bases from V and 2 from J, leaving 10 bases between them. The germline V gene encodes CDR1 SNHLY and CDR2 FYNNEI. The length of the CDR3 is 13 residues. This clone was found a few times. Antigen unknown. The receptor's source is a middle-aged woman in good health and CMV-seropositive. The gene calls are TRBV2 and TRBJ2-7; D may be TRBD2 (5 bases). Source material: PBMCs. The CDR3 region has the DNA TGTGCCAGCAGTTCTAGCAGCGCCTACGAGCAGTACTTC. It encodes CASSSSSAYEQYF.